These T cell receptor beta chains were read from a single sample in a study of tumor-infiltrating lymphocytes in localized non-small cell lung cancer. Assay used: immunoSEQ multiplex PCR; TCRdb lists only in-frame clones, some missing. Of some 15,000 clones in the sample, 80% are singletons; the top ten hold about 9.3%. The material sequenced was uninvolved lung tissue not adjacent to the tumor. Receptors originate from a human donor with non-small cell lung cancer. The CDR3 runs from the conserved cysteine through the conserved F or W. A D gene is named only where the DNA matches it firmly. Part of the rows lack a size; the others show once, few, many or a class for expanded clones.

V gene	D gene	clone size	J gene	CDR3 DNA	CDR3 protein
TRBV5-1	TRBD1	-	TRBJ1-2	TGCGCCAGCAGCTCTGACAGGGGGGTAAACTATGGCTACACCTTC	CASSSDRGVNYGYTF
TRBV7-9	-	-	TRBJ1-1	TGTGCCAGCAGCTGGTTTGTAGGTAGGGAAGGTGAAGCTTTCTTT	CASSWFVGREGEAFF
TRBV29-1	-	once	TRBJ2-3	TGCAGCTTACAGGACTACCTCTTTGGGAATACGCAGTATTTT	CSLQDYLFGNTQYF
TRBV4-1	-	-	TRBJ1-3	TGCGCCAGCAGCCAACACGGTCCCAGGGCTCTGAACACCATATATTTT	CASSQHGPRALNTIYF
TRBV5-1	TRBD1	once	TRBJ2-3	TGCGCCAGCAGCTCTGGGACAGGGGTGGCAGATACGCAGTATTTT	CASSSGTGVADTQYF
TRBV7-2	TRBD2	-	TRBJ2-7	TGTGCCAGCAGCTCCCAGGCGGGAGGCTACGAGCAGTACTTC	CASSSQAGGYEQYF
TRBV7-3	-	-	TRBJ2-5	TGTGCCAGCAGCTTAAGCGGAGCCGAGGAGACCCAGTACTTC	CASSLSGAEETQYF
TRBV7-8	-	-	TRBJ1-5	TGTGCCAGCAGCTTAGACCTAGGGGCCAGGGGCAATCAGCCCCAGCATTTT	CASSLDLGARGNQPQHF
TRBV5-5	TRBD2	few	TRBJ2-3	TGTGCCAGCAGCATAGCGGGAGAAGGAGATACGCAGTATTTT	CASSIAGEGDTQYF
TRBV27	TRBD1	few	TRBJ2-7	TGTGCCAGCAGTTTATTAACAGGGGACGAGCAGTACTTC	CASSLLTGDEQYF
TRBV7-8	TRBD1	-	TRBJ1-1	TGTGCCAGCAGCCCCCGAACAGGGGGATTAGGGAACACTGAAGCTTTCTTT	CASSPRTGGLGNTEAFF
TRBV6-1	TRBD2	-	TRBJ2-7	TGTGCCAGCGGCCCCCCGAAGACTAGCGTGAGCGAGCAGTACTTC	CASGPPKTSVSEQYF
TRBV6-1	-	-	TRBJ1-1	TGTGCCAGCAGTGAACAGAACACTGAAGCTTTCTTT	CASSEQNTEAFF
TRBV6-6	TRBD1	-	TRBJ2-4	TGTGCCAGCAGGGGGGACAGACTAGCCAAAAACATTCAGTACTTC	CASRGDRLAKNIQYF
TRBV5-6	TRBD1	once	TRBJ2-7	TGTGCCAGCAGCGAAACGGACAGGATATCATGGGCCGAGCAGTACTTC	CASSETDRISWAEQYF
TRBV19	-	few	TRBJ2-2	TGTGCCAGTAAAGACGGGGGCCTTACACTTACTAACACCGGGGAGCTGTTTTTT	CASKDGGLTLTNTGELFF
TRBV5-5	-	-	TRBJ2-7	TGTGCCAGCAGCGGGGGTAGGTTTGCCGGGAACTACGAGCAGTACTTC	CASSGGRFAGNYEQYF
TRBV19	-	-	TRBJ2-1	TGTGCCAGCAGTCCTTCGGGCGCGCCCTCCTACAATGAGCAGTTCTTC	CASSPSGAPSYNEQFF
TRBV27	-	few	TRBJ1-2	TGTGCCAGCAGATACACCCGCTCTATGGGCTACACCTTC	CASRYTRSMGYTF
TRBV10-2	-	-	TRBJ2-7	TGCGCCAGCAGTCAGGGGCACGAGCAGTACTTC	CASSQGHEQYF
TRBV2	-	-	TRBJ2-2	TGTGCCAGCAGTCCTCCGGGACACGGCACCGGGGAGCTGTTTTTT	CASSPPGHGTGELFF
TRBV20-1	-	-	TRBJ2-3	TGCAGCGTGAGGGTCGCGCGGTATTTT	CSVRVARYF
TRBV6-6	TRBD1	-	TRBJ1-5	TGTGCCAGCAGTTACATCCTCGGACAGGGTGGAAAGCCCCAGCATTTT	CASSYILGQGGKPQHF
TRBV11-2	-	-	TRBJ2-1	TGTGCCAGCAGCTTAGATCCCGGAGAAAATGAGCAGTTCTTC	CASSLDPGENEQFF
TRBV12-5	-	-	TRBJ2-2	TGTGCTAGTGGTTTGGTTAAAACGGGAACCGGGGAGCTGTTTTTT	CASGLVKTGTGELFF
TRBV7-9	TRBD1	-	TRBJ1-1	TGTGCCAGCAGCAAACAGGGGGTGGGGACTGAAGCTTTCTTT	CASSKQGVGTEAFF
TRBV29-1	TRBD1	-	TRBJ1-2	TGCAGCGTTCGAACAACTGACAGGGCGGACTATGGCTACACCTTC	CSVRTTDRADYGYTF
TRBV27	TRBD2	few	TRBJ2-7	TGTGCCAGCAGTTTATTAGAGGCTGGGACTAGCGGGAGTTACGAGCAGTACTTC	CASSLLEAGTSGSYEQYF
TRBV2	-	few	TRBJ1-5	TGTGCCAGCAGTGGCAGGGACACTGAGCCCCAGCATTTT	CASSGRDTEPQHF
TRBV15	-	-	TRBJ1-3	TGTGCCACCGGGGGTGGTCACACCATATATTTT	CATGGGHTIYF
TRBV6-5	-	-	TRBJ1-5	TGTGCCAGCAGTTACTCTTGGGGGGCAGGGCAGCCCCAGCATTTT	CASSYSWGAGQPQHF
TRBV6-4	-	-	TRBJ2-2	TGTGCCAGCAGTGACAGGGACACCGGGGAGCTGTTTTTT	CASSDRDTGELFF
TRBV5-4	TRBD1	-	TRBJ2-2	TGTGCCAGCAGCGCCGGACAGGACGACACCGGGGAGCTGTTTTTT	CASSAGQDDTGELFF
TRBV27	TRBD1	-	TRBJ1-2	TGTGCCAGCAGCACTGTCCCGGGACAGGGCCTGGGGTATGGCTACACCTTC	CASSTVPGQGLGYGYTF
TRBV4-2	TRBD2	-	TRBJ2-2	TGTGCCAGCAGCTTGACTAGCGGGAGGGCGGCCGGGGAGCTGTTTTTT	CASSLTSGRAAGELFF
TRBV5-1	TRBD2	-	TRBJ2-3	TGCGCCAGCAGCCCCCTAGCGGGAGAAGATACGCAGTATTTT	CASSPLAGEDTQYF
TRBV9	-	-	TRBJ1-1	TGTGCCAGCAGCCCCTCCGGGACACCCACTGAAGCTTTCTTT	CASSPSGTPTEAFF
TRBV5-6	-	once	TRBJ1-5	TGTGCCAGCAGCTTGGGCAATCAGCCCCAGCATTTT	CASSLGNQPQHF
TRBV27	TRBD1	-	TRBJ1-2	TGTGCCAGCAGTTCATATACAGGGGCTGGCTACACCTTC	CASSSYTGAGYTF
TRBV19	TRBD2	-	TRBJ2-7	TGTGCCAGTAGTTGGGGGGGGGTAACCCCCCAAAGGGACGAGCAGTACTTC	CASSWGGVTPQRDEQYF
TRBV11-2	-	medium-sized	TRBJ2-7	TGTGCCAGCAGCTTACAGGACAGTTTGATATACGAGCAGTACTTC	CASSLQDSLIYEQYF
TRBV5-4	-	-	TRBJ2-3	TGTGCCAGCAGCTTGGATTCGCTCCCAACTAGCACAGATACGCAGTATTTT	CASSLDSLPTSTDTQYF
TRBV2	-	-	TRBJ2-5	TGTGCCAGCAGTGAGGGGGAGACCCAGTACTTC	CASSEGETQYF
TRBV4-1	-	-	TRBJ2-5	TGCGCCAGCAGCCCCGTTGGGGTCTGGGAGACCCAGTACTTC	CASSPVGVWETQYF
TRBV15	-	-	TRBJ1-1	TGTGCCACCAGCCTAAACGCAGGGAACACTGAAGCTTTCTTT	CATSLNAGNTEAFF
TRBV29-1	TRBD1	once	TRBJ1-1	TGCAGCGCGGGGACAGACCGGAACACTGAAGCTTTCTTT	CSAGTDRNTEAFF
TRBV5-1	-	-	TRBJ1-3	TGCGCCAGCAGCTTAAGTCTTCCAGGGTCTGGAAACACCATATATTTT	CASSLSLPGSGNTIYF
TRBV19	-	-	TRBJ2-6	TGTGCCAGTAGTATGTCAGGGGTTATCTCTGGGGCCAACGTCCTGACTTTC	CASSMSGVISGANVLTF
TRBV4-2	TRBD2	-	TRBJ2-3	TGTGCCAGCAGCCAAGATCAGTCTGCGGGAGGGGGGCATACGCAGTATTTT	CASSQDQSAGGGHTQYF
TRBV4-2	-	-	TRBJ2-1	TGTGCCAGCAGCCAAGACGTGAGAGGAATCTACAATGAGCAGTTCTTC	CASSQDVRGIYNEQFF
TRBV6-4	-	few	TRBJ2-6	TGTGCCAGCAGTGAATCGGAAACTGGGGCCAACGTCCTGACTTTC	CASSESETGANVLTF
TRBV6-1	-	-	TRBJ2-7	TGTGCCAGCAGTGAAGCCAGGGTGATCGAGCAGTACTTC	CASSEARVIEQYF
TRBV2	-	medium-sized	TRBJ1-2	TGTGCCACAACCTCTCAGGGGAACGGCTACACCTTC	CATTSQGNGYTF